This T cell receptor (beta chain) was retrieved from a study of T cells expressing NK-cell markers. Study overall: Obtained from sorted CD3+CD56+NKG2C+, CD3+CD56+NKG2C- and CD3+CD56-NKG2C+ T cells were the TCR beta repertoires.

Germline CDR1 and CDR2: SGHRS and YFSETQ. This CDR3 contains 12 residues. TCRdb reprocessed the 5' RACE reads and reports one entry per CDR3 protein, with no DNA. Recorded for this sample: 500,000 to 700,000 distinct CDR3 sequences. The chain combines TRBV5-1 with TRBJ2-1. This clonotype was sampled from a young man in good health. Sequencing was performed on blood T cells: a sorted CD56 or NKG2C T cell subset, CD4+ or CD8+ T cells, or bulk PBMC T cells (not recorded which). The CDR3 region is CASSLTLGEQFF.